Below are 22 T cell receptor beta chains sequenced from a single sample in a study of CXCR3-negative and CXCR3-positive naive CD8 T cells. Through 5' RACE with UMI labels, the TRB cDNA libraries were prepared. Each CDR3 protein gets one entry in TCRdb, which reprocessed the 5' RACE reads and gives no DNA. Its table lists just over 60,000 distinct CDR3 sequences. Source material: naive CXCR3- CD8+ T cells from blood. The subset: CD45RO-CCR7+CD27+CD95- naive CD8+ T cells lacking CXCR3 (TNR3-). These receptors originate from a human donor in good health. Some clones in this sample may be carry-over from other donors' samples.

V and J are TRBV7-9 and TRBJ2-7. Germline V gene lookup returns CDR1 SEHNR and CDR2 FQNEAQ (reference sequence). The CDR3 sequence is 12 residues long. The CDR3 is CASSLATYEQYF.

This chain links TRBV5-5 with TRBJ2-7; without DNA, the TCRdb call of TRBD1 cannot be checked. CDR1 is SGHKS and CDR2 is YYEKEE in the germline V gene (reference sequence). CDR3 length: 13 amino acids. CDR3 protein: CASTGQGSFEQYF.

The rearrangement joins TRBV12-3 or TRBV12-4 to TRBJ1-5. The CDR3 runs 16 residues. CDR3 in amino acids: CASSFWTDRGNQPQHF.

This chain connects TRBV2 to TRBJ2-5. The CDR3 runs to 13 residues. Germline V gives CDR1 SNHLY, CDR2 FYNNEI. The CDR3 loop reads CASSVWVQETQYF.

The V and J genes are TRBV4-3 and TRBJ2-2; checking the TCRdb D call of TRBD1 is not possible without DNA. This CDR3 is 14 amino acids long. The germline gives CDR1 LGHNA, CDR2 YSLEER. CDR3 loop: CASSRNRVTGELFF.

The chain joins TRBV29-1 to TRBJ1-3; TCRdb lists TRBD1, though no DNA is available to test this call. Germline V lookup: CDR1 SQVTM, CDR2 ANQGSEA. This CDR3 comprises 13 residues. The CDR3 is CSVEAGTGNTIYF.

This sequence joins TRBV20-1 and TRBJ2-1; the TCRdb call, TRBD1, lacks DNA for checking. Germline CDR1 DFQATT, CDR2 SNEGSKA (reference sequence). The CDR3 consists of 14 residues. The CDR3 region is CSAHTGGFWNEQFF.

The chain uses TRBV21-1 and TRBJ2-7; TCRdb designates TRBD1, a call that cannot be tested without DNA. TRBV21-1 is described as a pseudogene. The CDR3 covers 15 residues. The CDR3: CASSKEPPGHYEQYF.

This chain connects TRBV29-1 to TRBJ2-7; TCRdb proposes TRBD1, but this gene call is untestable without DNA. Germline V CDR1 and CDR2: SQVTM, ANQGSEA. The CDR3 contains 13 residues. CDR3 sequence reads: CSGGLGPTYEQYF.

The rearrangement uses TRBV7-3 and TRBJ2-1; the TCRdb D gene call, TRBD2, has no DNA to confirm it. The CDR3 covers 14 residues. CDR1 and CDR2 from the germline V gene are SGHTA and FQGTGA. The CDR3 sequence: CASSFSGSSNEQFF.

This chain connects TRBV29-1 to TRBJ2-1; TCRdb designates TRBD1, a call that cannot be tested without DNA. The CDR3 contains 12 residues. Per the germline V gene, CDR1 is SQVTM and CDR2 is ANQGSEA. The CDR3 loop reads CSVSFMSYEQFF.

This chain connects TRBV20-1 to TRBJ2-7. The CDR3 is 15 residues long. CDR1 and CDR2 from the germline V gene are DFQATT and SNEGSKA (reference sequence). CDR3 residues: CSAREGFTVSYEQYF.

CDR3 protein: CASNPAPPDYEQYF. The J gene is TRBJ2-7, the V gene TRBV7-9; TCRdb's assignment of TRBD1 cannot be checked, as there is no DNA. There are 14 residues in the CDR3. Per germline, CDR1 SEHNR and CDR2 FQNEAQ (reference sequence).

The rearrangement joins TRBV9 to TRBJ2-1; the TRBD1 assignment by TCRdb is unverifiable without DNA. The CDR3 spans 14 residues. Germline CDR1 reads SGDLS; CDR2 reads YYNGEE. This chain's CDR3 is CASSVVDSYNEQFF. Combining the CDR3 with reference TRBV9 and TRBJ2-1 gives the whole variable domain DSGVTQTPKHLITATGQRVTLRCSPRSGDLSVYWYQQSLDQGLQFLIQYYNGEERAKGNILERFSAQQFPDLHSELNLSSLELGDSALYFCASSVVDSYNEQFFGPGTRLTVL.

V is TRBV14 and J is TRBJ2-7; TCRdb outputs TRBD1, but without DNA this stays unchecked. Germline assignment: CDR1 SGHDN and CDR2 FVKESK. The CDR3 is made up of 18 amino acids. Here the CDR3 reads CASSHNPPWGVGSYEQYF.

CDR3 protein: CASNPGEGYEQYF. V gene TRBV2 combines with J gene TRBJ2-7; TCRdb names TRBD1, which stays unverified in the absence of DNA. The CDR3 spans 13 residues. Germline CDR1 and CDR2: SNHLY and FYNNEI.

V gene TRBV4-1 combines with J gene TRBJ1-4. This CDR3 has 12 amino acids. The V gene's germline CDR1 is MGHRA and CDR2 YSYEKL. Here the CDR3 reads CASSQVLGKLFF.

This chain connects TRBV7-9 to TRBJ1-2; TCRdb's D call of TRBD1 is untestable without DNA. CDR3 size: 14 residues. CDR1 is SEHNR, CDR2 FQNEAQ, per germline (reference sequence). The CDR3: CASSPGSSIAGYTF.

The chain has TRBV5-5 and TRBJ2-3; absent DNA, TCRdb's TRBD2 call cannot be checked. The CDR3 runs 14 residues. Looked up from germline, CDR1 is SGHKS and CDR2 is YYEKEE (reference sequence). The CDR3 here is CASSRTSGTDTQYF.

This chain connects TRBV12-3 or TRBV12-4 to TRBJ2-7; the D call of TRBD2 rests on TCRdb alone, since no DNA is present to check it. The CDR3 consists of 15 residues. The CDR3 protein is CASSSLAGGPDEQYF.

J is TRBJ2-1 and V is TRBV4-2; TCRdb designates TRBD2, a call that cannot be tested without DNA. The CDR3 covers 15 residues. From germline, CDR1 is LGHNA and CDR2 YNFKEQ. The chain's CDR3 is CASSQGRFSVHEQFF.

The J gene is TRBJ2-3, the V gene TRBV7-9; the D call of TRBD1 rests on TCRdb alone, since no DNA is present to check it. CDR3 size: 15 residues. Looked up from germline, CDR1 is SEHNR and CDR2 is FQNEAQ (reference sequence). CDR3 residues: CASSPDGLEPDTQYF.